This T cell receptor (beta chain) was observed in a study of CD8+ T cells in alopecia areata. Treatment given: oral pan-JAK inhibitor, 5-10 mg twice daily. Researchers took lesional scalp punch biopsies and peripheral blood from people who were alopecia areata patients. Following RNA extraction, reverse transcription yielded cDNA that acted as the sequencing template. TCRdb keeps only in-frame clones here, not all; method: immunoSEQ multiplex PCR. Of under 5,500 clones listed, 60% are singletons. The germline CDR1 and CDR2 sequences are DFQATT and SNEGSKA (reference sequence). CDR3 length: 10 residues. V was cut by 7 bases and J by 7 bases, with 10 bases left in between.

Sequences were derived from skin, sampled at roughly week 36, from a patient treated with tofacitinib. This clonotype originated in a human donor with alopecia areata. The chain employs TRBV20-1 and TRBJ1-1; no clear D. The chain's CDR3 is CSGETDEAFF. The DNA of the CDR3 is TGCAGTGGGGAAACGGATGAAGCTTTCTTT.